Listed here are 3 T cell receptor beta chains from one sample, sequenced in a study of shared clonotypes between healthy human individuals. Cells designated naive CD8 were CD45RO-negative and were positively selected for CCR7, with terminally differentiated effector memory CD45RA+ cells excluded. The data were produced by immunoSEQ multiplex PCR, yet TCRdb's version contains in-frame clones alone and is incomplete. The table records hundreds of thousands of clones, 92% of them present only once. What was sequenced was naive CD8+ T cells sorted from blood. These receptor sequences come from a man aged 25-45 years in good health.

V usage is TRBV6-1 and J usage is TRBJ2-3; D tentatively reads TRBD1 or TRBD2 (5 bases each). Trimming shortened V by 4 bases and J by 3 bases, and 14 bases separated the two germline ends. This CDR3 region has 15 residues. The V gene's germline CDR1 is MNHNS and CDR2 SASEGT. CDR3 protein: CASSGFGGITDTQYF. For the CDR3, the DNA is TGTGCCAGCAGTGGGTTTGGGGGTATTACAGATACGCAGTATTTT.

J is TRBJ2-1 and V is TRBV7-9, with 14 bases aligning to TRBD2. V dropped 5 bases and J dropped 7; count of bases not matched to a gene: 13. CDR3 length equals 18 residues. Germline values: CDR1 SEHNR, CDR2 FQNEAQ (reference sequence). The CDR3 region is CASSPSDMGLAGENEQFF. The CDR3 nucleotides read TGTGCCAGCAGCCCCTCCGATATGGGACTAGCGGGGGAGAATGAGCAGTTCTTC.

The chain employs TRBV9 and TRBJ2-1; 8 bases are shared with TRBD1. Trimming took 0 bases from V and 5 from J; bases not matched to a gene: 10. Germline CDR1 reads SGDLS; CDR2 reads YYNGEE. This CDR3 comprises 17 residues. The CDR3 coding sequence is TGTGCCAGCAGCGTAGGTACTCAGGCAGGGGGCAACAATGAGCAGTTCTTC. It yields the protein CASSVGTQAGGNNEQFF.